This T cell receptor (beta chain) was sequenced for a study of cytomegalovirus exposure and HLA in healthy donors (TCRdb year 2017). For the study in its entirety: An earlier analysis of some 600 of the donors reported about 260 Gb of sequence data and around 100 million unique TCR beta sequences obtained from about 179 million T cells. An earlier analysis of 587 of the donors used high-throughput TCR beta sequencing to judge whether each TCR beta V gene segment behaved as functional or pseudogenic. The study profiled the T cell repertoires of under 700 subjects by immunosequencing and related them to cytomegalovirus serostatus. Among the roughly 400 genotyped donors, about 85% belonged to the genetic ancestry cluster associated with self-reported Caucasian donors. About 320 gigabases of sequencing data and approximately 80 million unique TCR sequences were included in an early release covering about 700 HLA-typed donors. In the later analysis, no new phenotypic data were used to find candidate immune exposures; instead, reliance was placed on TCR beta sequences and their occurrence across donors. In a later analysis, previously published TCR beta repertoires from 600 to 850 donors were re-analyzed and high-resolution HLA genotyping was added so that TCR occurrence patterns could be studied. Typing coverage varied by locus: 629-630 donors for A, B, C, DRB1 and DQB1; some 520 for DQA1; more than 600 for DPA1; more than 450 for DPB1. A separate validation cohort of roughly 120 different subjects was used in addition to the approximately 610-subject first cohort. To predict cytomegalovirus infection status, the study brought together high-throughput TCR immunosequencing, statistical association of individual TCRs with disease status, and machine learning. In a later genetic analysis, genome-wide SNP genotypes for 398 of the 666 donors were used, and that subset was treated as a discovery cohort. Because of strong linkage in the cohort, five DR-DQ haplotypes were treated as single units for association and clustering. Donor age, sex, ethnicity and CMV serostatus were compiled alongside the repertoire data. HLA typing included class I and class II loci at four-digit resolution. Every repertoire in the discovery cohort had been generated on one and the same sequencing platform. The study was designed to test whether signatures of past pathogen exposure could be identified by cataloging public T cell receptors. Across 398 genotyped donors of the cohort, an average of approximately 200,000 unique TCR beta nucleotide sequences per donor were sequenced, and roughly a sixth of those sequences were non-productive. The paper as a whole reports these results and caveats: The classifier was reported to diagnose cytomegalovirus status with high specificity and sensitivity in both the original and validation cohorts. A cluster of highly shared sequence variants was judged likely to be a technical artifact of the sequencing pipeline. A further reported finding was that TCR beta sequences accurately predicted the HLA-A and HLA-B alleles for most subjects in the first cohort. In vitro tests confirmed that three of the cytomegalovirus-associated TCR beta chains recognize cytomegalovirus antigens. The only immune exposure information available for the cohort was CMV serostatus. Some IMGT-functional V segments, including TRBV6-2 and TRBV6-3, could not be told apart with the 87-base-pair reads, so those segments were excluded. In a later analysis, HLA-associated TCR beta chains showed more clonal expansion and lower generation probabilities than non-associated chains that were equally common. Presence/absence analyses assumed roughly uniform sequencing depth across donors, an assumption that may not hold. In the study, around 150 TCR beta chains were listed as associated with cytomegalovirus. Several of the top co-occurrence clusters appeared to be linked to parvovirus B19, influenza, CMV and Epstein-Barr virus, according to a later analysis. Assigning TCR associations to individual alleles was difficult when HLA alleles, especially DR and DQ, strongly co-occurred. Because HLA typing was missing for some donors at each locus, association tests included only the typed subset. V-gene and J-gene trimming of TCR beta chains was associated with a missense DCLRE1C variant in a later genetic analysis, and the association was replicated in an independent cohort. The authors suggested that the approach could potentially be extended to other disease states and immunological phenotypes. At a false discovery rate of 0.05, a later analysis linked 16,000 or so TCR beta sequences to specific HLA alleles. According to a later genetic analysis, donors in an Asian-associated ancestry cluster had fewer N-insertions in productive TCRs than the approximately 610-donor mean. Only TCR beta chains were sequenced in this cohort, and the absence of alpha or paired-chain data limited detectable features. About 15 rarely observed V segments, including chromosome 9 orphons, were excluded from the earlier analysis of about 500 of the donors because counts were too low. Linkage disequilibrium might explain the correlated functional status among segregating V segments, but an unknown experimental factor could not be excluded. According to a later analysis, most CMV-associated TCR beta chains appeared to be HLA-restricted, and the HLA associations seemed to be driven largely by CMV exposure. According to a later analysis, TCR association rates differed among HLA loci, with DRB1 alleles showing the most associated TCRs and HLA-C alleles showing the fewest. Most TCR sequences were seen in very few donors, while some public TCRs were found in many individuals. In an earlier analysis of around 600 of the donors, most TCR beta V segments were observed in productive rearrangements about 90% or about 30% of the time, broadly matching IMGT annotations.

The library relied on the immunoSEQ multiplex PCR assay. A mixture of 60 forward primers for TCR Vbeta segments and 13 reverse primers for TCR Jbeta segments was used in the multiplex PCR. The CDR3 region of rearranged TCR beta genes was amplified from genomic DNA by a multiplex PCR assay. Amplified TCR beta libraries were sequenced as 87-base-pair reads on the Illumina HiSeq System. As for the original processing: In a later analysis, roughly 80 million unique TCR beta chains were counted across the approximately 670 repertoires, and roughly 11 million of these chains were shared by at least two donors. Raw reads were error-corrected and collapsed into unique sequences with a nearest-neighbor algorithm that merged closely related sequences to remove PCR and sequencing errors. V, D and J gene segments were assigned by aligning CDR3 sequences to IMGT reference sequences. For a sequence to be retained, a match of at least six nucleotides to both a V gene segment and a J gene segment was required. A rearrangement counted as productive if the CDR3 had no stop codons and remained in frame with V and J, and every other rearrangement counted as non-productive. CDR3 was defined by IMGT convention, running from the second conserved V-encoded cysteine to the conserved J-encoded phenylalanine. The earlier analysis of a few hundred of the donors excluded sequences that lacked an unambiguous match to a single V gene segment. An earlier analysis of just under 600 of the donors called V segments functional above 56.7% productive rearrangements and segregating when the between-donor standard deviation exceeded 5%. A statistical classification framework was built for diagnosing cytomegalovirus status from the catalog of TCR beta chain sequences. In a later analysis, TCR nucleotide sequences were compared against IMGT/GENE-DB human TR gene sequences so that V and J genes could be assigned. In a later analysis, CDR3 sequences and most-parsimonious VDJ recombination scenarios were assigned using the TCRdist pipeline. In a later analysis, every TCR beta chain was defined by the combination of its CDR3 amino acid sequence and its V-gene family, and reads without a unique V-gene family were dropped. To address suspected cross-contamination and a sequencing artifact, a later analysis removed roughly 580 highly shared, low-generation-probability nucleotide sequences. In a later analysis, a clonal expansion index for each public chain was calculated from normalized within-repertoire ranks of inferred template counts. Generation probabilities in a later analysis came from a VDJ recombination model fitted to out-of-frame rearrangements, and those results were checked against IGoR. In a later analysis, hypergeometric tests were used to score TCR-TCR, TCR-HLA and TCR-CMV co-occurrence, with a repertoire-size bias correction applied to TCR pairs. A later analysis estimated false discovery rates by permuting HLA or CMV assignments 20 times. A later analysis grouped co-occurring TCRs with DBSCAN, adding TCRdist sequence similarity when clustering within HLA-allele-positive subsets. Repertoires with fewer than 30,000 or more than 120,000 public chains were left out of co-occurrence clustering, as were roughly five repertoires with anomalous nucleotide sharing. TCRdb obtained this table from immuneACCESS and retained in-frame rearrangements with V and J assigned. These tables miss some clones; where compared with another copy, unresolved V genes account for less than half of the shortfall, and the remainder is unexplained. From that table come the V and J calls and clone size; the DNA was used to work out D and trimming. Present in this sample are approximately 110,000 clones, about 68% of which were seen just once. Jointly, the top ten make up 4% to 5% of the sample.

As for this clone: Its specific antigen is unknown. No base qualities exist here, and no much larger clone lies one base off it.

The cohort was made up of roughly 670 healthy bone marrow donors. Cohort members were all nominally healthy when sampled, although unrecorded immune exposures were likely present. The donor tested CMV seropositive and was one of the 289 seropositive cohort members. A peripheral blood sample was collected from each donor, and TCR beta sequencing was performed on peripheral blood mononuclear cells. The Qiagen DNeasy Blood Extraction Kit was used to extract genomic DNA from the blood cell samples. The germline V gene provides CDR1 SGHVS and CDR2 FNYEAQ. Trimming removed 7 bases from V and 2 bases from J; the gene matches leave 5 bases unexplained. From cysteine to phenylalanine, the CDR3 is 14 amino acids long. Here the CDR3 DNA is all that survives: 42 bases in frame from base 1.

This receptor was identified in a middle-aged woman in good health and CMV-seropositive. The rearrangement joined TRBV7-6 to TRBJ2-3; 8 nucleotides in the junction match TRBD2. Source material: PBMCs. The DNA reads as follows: TGTGCCAGCAAATCGGGGGGGGTCACAGATACGCAGTATTTT. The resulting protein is CASKSGGVTDTQYF.